These 29 T cell receptor beta chains share one sample of origin, sequenced in a study of cytomegalovirus exposure and HLA in healthy donors. 60 Vbeta and 13 Jbeta primers were used in PCR. TCRdb's table, derived via immunoSEQ multiplex PCR, lists solely in-frame clones and lacks some. The table shows 210,000 or so clones, with about 89% occurring only once. Sequenced input: PBMCs. Every receptor here comes from a man aged 25-45 years in good health and CMV-seronegative.

V gene TRBV7-9 combines with J gene TRBJ2-1; the match to TRBD1 covers 8 bases. V trimming: 6 bases; J trimming: 4 bases; junction bases outside the gene matches: 8. The CDR3 consists of 15 residues. Per germline, CDR1 SEHNR and CDR2 FQNEAQ (reference sequence). The CDR3 nucleotides are TGTGCCAGCAGTCGCTCCGGGACAGGATACAATGAGCAGTTCTTC. Protein sequence: CASSRSGTGYNEQFF.

V usage is TRBV6-6 and J usage is TRBJ2-5; 8 nucleotides agree with TRBD2. The J segment lost 1 base and the V segment lost 2 bases, leaving 3 bases of the junction unmatched. Germline V gene sequence: CDR1 MNHNY, CDR2 SVGAGI (reference sequence). This CDR3 contains 15 residues. CDR3 amino acids: CASSYLRGGQETQYF. DNA of the CDR3: TGTGCCAGCAGTTACCTACGGGGGGGCCAAGAGACCCAGTACTTC.

The chain uses TRBV18 and TRBJ2-5; D unresolved. Trimming pared 4 bases from V and 5 bases from J, leaving 5 bases between. Germline-derived CDR1 and CDR2 are KGHSH and LQKENI. There are 11 residues in the CDR3. The CDR3 sequence is CASSREETQYF. DNA of the CDR3: TGTGCCAGCTCACGAGAGGAGACCCAGTACTTC.

The chain joins TRBV5-1 to TRBJ2-1; no firm D call. The CDR3 loop spans 15 amino acids. V dropped 4 bases and J dropped 3 bases, with 14 bases sitting between them. Per germline, CDR1 SGHRS and CDR2 YFSETQ. CDR3: CASSQLASGYNEQFF. The CDR3 coding sequence is TGCGCCAGCAGCCAACTTGCCTCGGGCTACAATGAGCAGTTCTTC.

This clone was recorded only once. J is TRBJ2-7 and V is TRBV5-6; D is unclear. The CDR3 covers 11 residues. CDR1 and CDR2 (germline): SGHDT, YYEEEE. The V end was cut by 3 bases, the J end by 4 bases, with 5 bases between. The CDR3 nucleotides are TGTGCCAGCAGCTACGGGTACGAGCAGTACTTC. Its translation: CASSYGYEQYF.

The DNA of the CDR3 is TGTGCCAGCAGCCAGACTAGCGCTCCCTCCTACGAGCAGTACTTC. It translates to CASSQTSAPSYEQYF. The rearrangement uses TRBV4-2 and TRBJ2-7, with 8 bases matching TRBD2. This CDR3 is built from 15 residues. The germline gives CDR1 LGHNA, CDR2 YNFKEQ. Trimming removed 3 bases from V and 0 bases from J; junction bases left unmatched: 4.

The chain has TRBV9 and TRBJ2-1, with 8 bases aligning to TRBD2. This CDR3 contains 17 residues. V lost 0 bases to trimming and J lost 0 bases; unmatched junction nucleotides: 5. CDR1 and CDR2 from the germline V gene are SGDLS and YYNGEE. CDR3 loop: CASSVDPGGSSYNEQFF. The CDR3, as DNA: TGTGCCAGCAGCGTAGATCCGGGGGGGAGCTCCTACAATGAGCAGTTCTTC. Full variable domain (outside the CDR3, taken from reference TRBV9 and TRBJ2-1): DSGVTQTPKHLITATGQRVTLRCSPRSGDLSVYWYQQSLDQGLQFLIQYYNGEERAKGNILERFSAQQFPDLHSELNLSSLELGDSALYFCASSVDPGGSSYNEQFFGPGTRLTVL.

Here the CDR3 reads CASSLEIGVDTEAFF. The CDR3 DNA reads TGTGCCAGCAGCTTAGAGATAGGGGTGGACACTGAAGCTTTCTTT. The V call is TRBV11-2, the J call TRBJ1-1, with D perhaps TRBD1 (5 bases). The CDR3 length is 15 residues. In germline, CDR1 is SGHAT, CDR2 FQNNGV. V was clipped by 0 bases and J by 3 bases, with 11 bases between them.

The chain combines TRBV5-4 with TRBJ2-7; 8 bases agree with TRBD1. With 6 bases clipped from V and 5 bases from J, the junction kept 10 bases outside the gene matches. The CDR3 has 14 amino acids. The germline CDR1 and CDR2 sequences are SGHNT and YYREEE (reference sequence). CDR3: CASTEGQGSDEQYF. The DNA of the CDR3 is TGTGCCAGCACCGAAGGACAGGGAAGCGACGAGCAGTACTTC.

This chain joins TRBV2 and TRBJ2-7; 8 nucleotides align to TRBD2. With V trimmed by 7 bases and J by 4 bases, 15 bases remained unmatched. Looked up from germline, CDR1 is SNHLY and CDR2 is FYNNEI. The CDR3 has 16 amino acids. The CDR3 sequence is CASKRRAGGPMYEQYF. The CDR3 DNA reads TGTGCCAGCAAAAGGCGCGCGGGGGGCCCCATGTACGAGCAGTACTTC.

The V gene is TRBV11-2, the J gene TRBJ1-2, with D possibly matching TRBD1 (5 bases). The CDR3 contains 14 residues. The V gene's germline CDR1 is SGHAT and CDR2 FQNNGV. V was clipped by 7 bases and J by 4 bases, with 16 bases between them. CDR3 sequence (DNA): TGTGCCAGCACCCCGTGGGGGGGTGCCTATGGCTACACCTTC. This sequence encodes CASTPWGGAYGYTF.

The chain uses TRBV5-8 and TRBJ2-5; the match to TRBD2 covers 14 bases. This CDR3 is 15 amino acids long. Germline V lookup: CDR1 SGHTS, CDR2 YDEGEE. The junction had 2 bases not matched to a gene; V was cut back by 4 bases and J by 3 bases. Written as DNA, the CDR3 is TGTGCCAGCAGCCCGGGACTAGCGGGAGAAGAGACCCAGTACTTC. This sequence encodes CASSPGLAGEETQYF.

The gene calls are TRBV6-5 and TRBJ2-3, with a tentative D call TRBD1 (7 bases). Trimming shortened V by 3 bases and J by 4 bases, and 14 bases separated the two germline ends. CDR3 length equals 15 residues. Germline-derived CDR1 and CDR2 are MNHEY and SVGAGI. CDR3 loop: CASSYTGEVSDTQYF. The CDR3, as DNA: TGTGCCAGCAGTTATACAGGGGAGGTGTCAGATACGCAGTATTTT.

The chain combines TRBV29-1 with TRBJ1-5, with TRBD1 matching over 7 bases. Germline V lookup: CDR1 SQVTM, CDR2 ANQGSEA. V lost 5 bases to trimming and J lost 3 bases; unmatched junction nucleotides: 4. The CDR3 spans 13 residues. The CDR3 loop reads CSVLQGVNQPQHF. The CDR3 DNA is TGCAGCGTTCTGCAGGGGGTCAATCAGCCCCAGCATTTT.

This chain joins TRBV12-2 and TRBJ2-1; the DNA was not compared with TRBD1, the D call given in the table. TRBV12-2 represents a pseudogene. The CDR3 loop spans 16 amino acids. The CDR3 region has the DNA TGTGCAAGTCGCTCCCAAGACAGGGGAAGTTACAATGAGCAGTTCTTC. Protein: CASRSQDRGSYNEQFF.

CDR3 coding DNA: TGTGCCAGCAGTGAATATAACGAGCAGTACTTC. Translation: CASSEYNEQYF. This chain links TRBV25-1 with TRBJ2-5; D remains unclear. Gene TRBJ2-7 matches the end of the DNA better, so the J call may be wrong. Looked up from germline, CDR1 is MGHDK and CDR2 is SYGVNS. The CDR3 length is 11 residues.

The chain joins TRBV7-9 to TRBJ2-5, with TRBD2 matching 8 bases. Germline values: CDR1 SEHNR, CDR2 FQNEAQ (reference sequence). V dropped 4 bases and J dropped 3; count of bases not matched to a gene: 4. The CDR3 totals 14 residues. CDR3 in DNA: TGTGCCAGCAGCTCCCGGGGGGGCGAAGAGACCCAGTACTTC. Its translation is CASSSRGGEETQYF.

This clone was picked up one time. The chain has TRBV6-5 and TRBJ1-1; 7 bases agree with TRBD1. V trimming: 6 bases; J trimming: 5 bases; junction bases outside the gene matches: 6. The CDR3 is 13 residues long. The V gene's germline CDR1 is MNHEY and CDR2 SVGAGI. The CDR3 nucleotides read TGTGCCAGCAGAAGAACAGGGGCAACTGAAGCTTTCTTT. It codes for CASRRTGATEAFF.

CDR3 nucleotide sequence: TGTGCCAGCCACCAAACCTACGGGGGTAGTACTGAAGCTTTCTTT. Amino acid sequence: CASHQTYGGSTEAFF. The V gene is TRBV5-4, the J gene TRBJ1-1; TRBD1 is a possible D gene (5 bases). V was trimmed by 7 bases and J by 5 bases, leaving 21 bases between them. Germline CDR1 SGHNT, CDR2 YYREEE (reference sequence). The CDR3 contains 15 residues.

This clone was observed a single time. The rearrangement links TRBV5-1 to TRBJ1-5, with D possibly TRBD1 on 6 matching bases. Germline-derived CDR1 and CDR2 are SGHRS and YFSETQ. The CDR3 runs 15 residues. Between the trimmed V and J ends, which lost 0 bases and 2 bases, there was a span of 9 bases. The CDR3 DNA reads TGCGCCAGCAGCTTGGTTCCAGGGGGCAATCAGCCCCAGCATTTT. As protein: CASSLVPGGNQPQHF.

This sequence joins TRBV4-2 and TRBJ2-5; 8 positions match TRBD2. The tail of the sequence fits TRBJ2-7 better, so the J call may be wrong. The CDR3 is 15 residues long. Germline V CDR1 and CDR2: LGHNA, YNFKEQ. As DNA, the CDR3 is TGTGCCAGCAGCCAAGATTTTAGCGGGAACTACGAGCAGTACTTC. It encodes CASSQDFSGNYEQYF.

The V gene is TRBV7-6, the J gene TRBJ2-2; 10 bases match TRBD1. The germline CDR1 and CDR2 sequences are SGHVS and FNYEAQ. V was pared by 2 bases and J by 1 base, with 4 bases of the junction left unmatched. The CDR3 runs 17 residues. The CDR3 DNA reads as TGTGCCAGCAGCTTACGTCGGACAGGGGGGAACACCGGGGAGCTGTTTTTT. Residues: CASSLRRTGGNTGELFF.

This chain joins TRBV19 and TRBJ2-7, with 9 bases aligning to TRBD2. V lost 5 bases, J lost 6 bases, and 20 bases stayed unmatched. The CDR3 contains 18 residues. Germline V gene data show CDR1 as LNHDA and CDR2 as SQIVND (reference sequence). The CDR3 sequence is CASSSPTEAGGFYCEQYF. In DNA form, the CDR3 reads TGTGCCAGTAGTTCACCGACAGAAGCGGGGGGATTTTATTGCGAGCAGTACTTC.

J is TRBJ2-1 and V is TRBV6-1; possible D gene TRBD2, 6 bases. The CDR3 has 18 residues. Germline V lookup: CDR1 MNHNS, CDR2 SASEGT. Trimming pared 1 base from V and 5 bases from J, leaving 21 bases between. As DNA, the CDR3 is TGTGCCAGCAGTGAAGGGGCTCCACGGAGGGCCCTAAACAATGAGCAGTTCTTC. This codes for CASSEGAPRRALNNEQFF.

The genes are TRBV15 and TRBJ2-3; a weak D match, TRBD2 (5 bases). This CDR3 spans 16 amino acids. Germline assignment: CDR1 LNHNV and CDR2 YYDKDF (reference sequence). V was pared by 0 bases and J by 2 bases, with 12 bases between. The CDR3 here is CATSRELRVATDTQYF. The DNA of the CDR3 is TGTGCCACCAGCAGAGAGCTGAGGGTGGCCACAGATACGCAGTATTTT.

V gene TRBV15 combines with J gene TRBJ1-2; D possibly corresponds to TRBD1 (6 bases). The CDR3 runs 18 residues. V lost 0 bases and J lost 3, with 20 bases in between. Germline V lookup: CDR1 LNHNV, CDR2 YYDKDF (reference sequence). The DNA of the CDR3 is TGTGCCACCAGCAGAGATCAATCCTCTGGCAGGGGACACTATGGCTACACCTTC. It encodes CATSRDQSSGRGHYGYTF.

This chain links TRBV29-1 with TRBJ2-6; D gene ambiguous. Trimming took off 2 bases at V and 0 bases at J, with 8 bases between the two ends. The CDR3 sequence is 15 residues long. Germline V gene data show CDR1 as SQVTM and CDR2 as ANQGSEA. The CDR3 region has the DNA TGCAGCGTTGAATGGCAAAACTCTGGGGCCAACGTCCTGACTTTC. Amino acid sequence: CSVEWQNSGANVLTF.

This chain uses TRBV28 with TRBJ1-1; D call uncertain. In germline, CDR1 is MDHEN, CDR2 SYDVKM. Trimming stripped 7 bases from V and 0 bases from J, with 18 bases between. This CDR3 comprises 16 residues. CDR3 DNA sequence: TGTGCCAGCAAAATGAGGGCCAACGTTATGAACACTGAAGCTTTCTTT. Translating it yields CASKMRANVMNTEAFF.

This rearrangement joins TRBV27 to TRBJ1-3; tentatively, D is TRBD1 (5 bases). The CDR3 consists of 15 residues. The germline V and J ends were trimmed by 4 bases and 0 bases, with 10 bases remaining between them. Germline V gene lookup returns CDR1 MNHEY and CDR2 SMNVEV (reference sequence). Here the CDR3 reads CASSSGIASGNTIYF. For the CDR3, the DNA is TGTGCCAGCAGTTCAGGGATCGCCTCTGGAAACACCATATATTTT.